This is a list of T cell receptor beta chains from one sample in a study of human T cells and chemical hapten exposure. TCRdb reprocessed the RACE reads via MiXCR and lists one record per CDR3 protein. The data hold more than 150,000 distinct CDR3 sequences, with under 25% observed a single time. Sequences were derived from whole blood, sampled in connection with sensitization to the hapten diphenylcyclopropenone (DPC). The receptors here all came from a woman aged 35 to 49 with alopecia areata. Some clones in this sample may be carry-over from other donors' samples. Both conserved end residues are part of each CDR3. The order of the fields is J gene, D gene, CDR3 length, clone size, V gene, CDR3 protein, CDR3 DNA. The D gene is left open where the match is weak. Some rows have no size entry. The others give once, few or many, or a class for an expanded clone.

TRBJ1-5 TRBD1 14 many TRBV29-1 CSVAGTGVNQPQHF TGCAGCGTTGCCGGGACAGGGGTGAATCAGCCCCAGCATTTT
TRBJ2-2 TRBD2 18 few TRBV7-2 CASSSMALAGVNTGELFF TGTGCCAGCAGCTCAATGGCTCTAGCGGGAGTGAACACCGGGGAGCTGTTTTTT
TRBJ1-3 NA 17 NA TRBV5-5 CASSFGSGARSGNTIYF TGTGCCAGCAGCTTCGGATCAGGGGCCCGCTCTGGAAACACCATATATTTT
TRBJ1-2 NA 17 NA TRBV29-1 CSVPTGPGGFRAYGYTF TGCAGCGTTCCGACAGGACCAGGCGGATTTAGAGCTTATGGCTACACCTTC
TRBJ1-1 NA 17 NA TRBV6-2/TRBV6-3 CASSYWGGAEGATEAFF TGTGCCAGCAGTTACTGGGGGGGCGCGGAGGGAGCCACTGAAGCTTTCTTT
TRBJ2-6 TRBD1 15 few TRBV10-3 CAITATGAGANVLTF TGTGCCATCACTGCGACAGGGGCTGGGGCCAACGTCCTGACTTTC
TRBJ1-3 TRBD1 15 few TRBV28 CASSPGGGQGNTIYF TGTGCCAGCAGTCCAGGAGGGGGACAGGGAAACACCATATATTTT
TRBJ2-7 TRBD2 17 NA TRBV10-3 CAISEFDGLAGAAEQYF TGTGCCATCAGTGAATTTGATGGACTAGCGGGAGCCGCCGAGCAGTACTTC
TRBJ2-5 NA 15 once TRBV7-2 CASSLAHVSQETQYF TGTGCCAGCAGCTTAGCGCACGTCAGCCAAGAGACCCAGTACTTC
TRBJ1-2 NA 12 NA TRBV6-2/TRBV6-3 CASSSQGPGYTF TGTGCCAGCAGTTCCCAGGGGCCCGGCTACACCTTC
TRBJ2-2 TRBD1 15 NA TRBV10-3 CAIRPGTANTGELFF TGTGCCATCAGGCCCGGGACAGCGAACACCGGGGAGCTGTTTTTT
TRBJ1-2 TRBD1 14 NA TRBV7-2 CASSLAGTGVGYTF TGTGCCAGCAGCTTAGCCGGGACAGGGGTCGGCTACACCTTC
TRBJ2-7 NA 12 NA TRBV5-1 CASSLDVYEQYF TGCGCCAGCAGCTTGGACGTCTACGAGCAGTACTTC
TRBJ2-1 TRBD2 15 NA TRBV5-1 CASLLIAGGMNEQFF TGCGCCAGCCTCTTGATAGCGGGAGGGATGAATGAGCAGTTCTTC
TRBJ2-7 NA 13 few TRBV30 CAWSGVAHYEQYF TGTGCCTGGAGTGGGGTAGCACACTACGAGCAGTACTTC
TRBJ1-1 TRBD1 14 NA TRBV25-1 CASSEDRGRTEAFF TGTGCCAGCAGTGAGGACAGGGGGAGAACTGAAGCTTTCTTT
TRBJ2-5 NA 12 NA TRBV28 CASRQTGKTQYF TGTGCCAGCAGGCAGACAGGCAAGACCCAGTACTTC
TRBJ2-5 NA 11 NA TRBV29-1 CSVAVSETQYF TGCAGCGTTGCAGTATCAGAGACCCAGTACTTC
TRBJ2-3 NA 16 NA TRBV20-1 CSARDSTRLSTDTQYF TGCAGTGCTAGAGATTCTACCCGGCTAAGCACAGATACGCAGTATTTT
TRBJ2-2 NA 16 NA TRBV5-1 CASSNRGPSDTGELFF TGCGCCAGCAGTAATAGGGGACCTTCGGACACCGGGGAGCTGTTTTTT
TRBJ1-6 NA 15 NA TRBV4-2 CASSQVEGYNSPLHF TGTGCCAGCAGCCAAGTCGAAGGTTATAATTCACCCCTCCACTTT
TRBJ2-2 TRBD1 13 NA TRBV29-1 CSVEGQRRGELFF TGCAGCGTTGAGGGACAGAGGCGCGGGGAGCTGTTTTTT
TRBJ2-7 TRBD1 17 NA TRBV16 CASSQYIPPGGGGEQYF TGTGCCAGCAGCCAATATATCCCCCCAGGGGGTGGGGGCGAGCAGTACTTC
TRBJ2-5 NA 16 few TRBV6-9 CASSYKPPGGQETQYF TGTGCCAGCAGTTATAAGCCCCCTGGGGGTCAAGAGACCCAGTACTTC
TRBJ2-2 NA 15 NA TRBV7-9 CASSLAGAGAGELFF TGTGCCAGCAGCTTAGCCGGGGCCGGTGCCGGGGAGCTGTTTTTT
TRBJ2-7 TRBD1 14 NA TRBV25-1 CASARQGGTYEQYF TGTGCCAGTGCCCGACAGGGGGGCACCTACGAGCAGTACTTC
TRBJ2-7 TRBD1 14 few TRBV29-1 CSVGTGTGYYEQYF TGCAGCGTTGGAACCGGGACAGGGTACTACGAGCAGTACTTC
TRBJ1-2 NA 14 few TRBV28 CATTPRGPNYGYTF TGTGCCACCACTCCTCGTGGGCCCAACTATGGCTACACCTTC
TRBJ1-2 NA 13 many TRBV4-2 CASSQDGVYGYTF TGTGCCAGCAGCCAAGATGGGGTCTATGGCTACACCTTC
TRBJ2-2 NA 15 NA TRBV5-1 CASSLEGAVTGELFF TGCGCCAGCAGCTTGGAAGGAGCAGTCACCGGGGAGCTGTTTTTT
TRBJ2-2 TRBD1 16 few TRBV4-3 CASSQQAPGTGGELFF TGCGCCAGCAGCCAGCAGGCTCCCGGGACAGGCGGGGAGCTGTTTTTT
TRBJ2-7 NA 15 NA TRBV5-5 CASSLREGYRYEQYF TGTGCCAGCAGCTTGAGGGAAGGGTACCGCTACGAGCAGTACTTC
TRBJ2-1 NA 19 NA TRBV11-3 CASSLGYQGPTIPYNEQFF TGTGCCAGCAGCTTAGGATATCAGGGCCCGACCATACCTTACAATGAGCAGTTCTTC
TRBJ2-7 NA 14 NA TRBV6-1 CASSRQGGGYEQYF TGTGCCAGCAGCAGACAGGGAGGAGGGTACGAGCAGTACTTC
TRBJ2-3 TRBD1 14 NA TRBV12-3/TRBV12-4 CASRGTGGRNTQYF TGTGCCAGCAGAGGGACAGGGGGGCGAAATACGCAGTATTTT
TRBJ1-3 NA 13 NA TRBV20-1 CSARVSSGNTIYF TGCAGTGCTAGAGTAAGCTCTGGAAACACCATATATTTT
TRBJ1-1 TRBD1 13 NA TRBV20-1 CSASSTGVAEAFF TGCAGTGCTTCTTCGACAGGGGTCGCTGAAGCTTTCTTT
TRBJ1-2 TRBD1 14 many TRBV20-1 CSASGQGEARGYTF TGCAGTGCTAGCGGACAGGGGGAGGCAAGAGGCTACACCTTC
TRBJ2-7 NA 11 few TRBV12-3/TRBV12-4 CASSEGQRRTF TGTGCTAGCAGCGAAGGACAGAGGCGAACCTTC
TRBJ2-7 TRBD1 12 many TRBV6-5 CASSQGAYEQYF TGTGCCAGCAGCCAGGGGGCCTACGAGCAGTACTTC
TRBJ2-2 NA 16 NA TRBV7-3 CASSLNNVANTGELFF TGTGCCAGCAGCTTAAATAATGTTGCCAACACCGGGGAGCTGTTTTTT
TRBJ1-1 NA 13 NA TRBV7-2 CASSLSDLGVAFF TGTGCCAGCAGCTTATCTGACTTAGGGGTAGCTTTCTTT